The entry below describes one T cell receptor beta chain. These data originate in a study of blood T cell repertoires in COVID-19. Study details: Sites in the United States, Italy and Spain provided acute and convalescent COVID-19 samples. PBMCs, B-cell-depleted T cells, or T cells provided the cDNA or gDNA that made up the material.

Per the original methods: Reference gene primer amplification gave estimated nucleated cell counts. Here immunoSEQ multiplex PCR was the method, and the copy in TCRdb shows in-frame clones only, minus some. That table supplies the V and J calls and clone size; D and trimming were determined from the DNA. The sample lists some 31,000 clones, around 89% occurring once. In germline, CDR1 is SGHRS, CDR2 YFSETQ. The CDR3 runs to 16 residues. The trim removed 3 bases at V and 2 bases at J, leaving 6 bases unmatched. Sequencing was done on a sample of peripheral blood. The chain couples TRBV5-1 to TRBJ2-2, with 8 bases fitting TRBD1. The receptor comes from a man aged 55 to 69 with active COVID-19. CDR3 DNA: TGCGCCAGCAGCTCGCAGGGACAGGTTAACACCGGGGAGCTGTTTTTT. This sequence encodes CASSSQGQVNTGELFF. The variable domain in full, with the rest retrieved from reference TRBV5-1 and TRBJ2-2, is KAGVTQTPRYLIKTRGQQVTLSCSPISGHRSVSWYQQTPGQGLQFLFEYFSETQRNKGNFPGRFSGRQFSNSRSEMNVSTLELGDSALYLCASSSQGQVNTGELFFGEGSRLTVL.